The source of this TCR beta chain is a study of radiation and T cells in renal cell carcinoma. Whole-study context: Nephrectomy followed 15 Gy stereotactic body radiation by 4 weeks. Study-level findings and limits: From baseline, blood top tumor clonotypes peaked at 2 weeks post-radiation. Without pretreatment biopsies, baseline tumor clonotype presence was undetermined.

TCRdb's copy holds only in-frame clones and misses some; the assay was immunoSEQ multiplex PCR. The sample comprises tens of thousands of clones, over 70% of which are singletons, and less than 7.5% rests with the top ten. The time point was: baseline pretreatment blood. The treatment: 15 Gy SBRT to primary tumor, nephrectomy 4 weeks later. Radiation-treated patients gave blood at baseline, week 2 and week 4. With regard to this clone: Its specificity is unknown.

The sample was blood, taken from a patient whose treatment included radiotherapy and nephrectomy. The sequence came from a man in his 60s with renal cell carcinoma.

CDR3 coding DNA: TGTGCCAGCAGCTTATATGTTAGCTCGAGCGGGCTCTCCTACGAGCAGTACTTC. Translation gives CASSLYVSSSGLSYEQYF. The chain couples TRBV13 to TRBJ2-7; a possible D gene is TRBD2 (6 bases). This CDR3 has 18 residues. The V gene's germline CDR1 is PRHDT and CDR2 FYEKMQ (reference sequence). The germline V and J ends were trimmed by 2 bases and 0 bases, with 20 bases remaining between them. The complete variable domain, with remaining parts taken from reference TRBV13 and TRBJ2-7, reads AAGVIQSPRHLIKEKRETATLKCYPIPRHDTVYWYQQGPGQDPQFLISFYEKMQSDKGSIPDRFSAQQFSDYHSELNMSSLELGDSALYFCASSLYVSSSGLSYEQYFGPGTRLTVT.